The 15 T cell receptor beta chains given below trace back to one sample, sequenced in a study of blood T cell repertoires in COVID-19. The protocol was immunoSEQ multiplex PCR, while the TCRdb copy is restricted to in-frame clones and leaves out a portion. The sample records about 260,000 clones, roughly 87% being singletons. The sample consisted of peripheral blood. These receptors originate from a human donor in a cohort sampled during active COVID-19.

This sequence joins TRBV30 and TRBJ2-7; D is unresolved. Germline V gene sequence: CDR1 GTSNPN, CDR2 SVGIG (reference sequence). Trimming shortened V by 4 bases and J by 1 base, and 11 bases separated the two germline ends. The CDR3 has 13 amino acids. The CDR3 is CAWTPRVSYEQYF. The CDR3 DNA is TGTGCCTGGACCCCCCGTGTGTCCTACGAGCAGTACTTC.

The J gene is TRBJ2-1, the V gene TRBV6-1; the D is unclear. This CDR3 has 16 amino acids. V dropped 4 bases and J dropped 0 bases, with 13 bases sitting between them. CDR1 is MNHNS and CDR2 is SASEGT in the germline V gene. CDR3 DNA sequence: TGTGCCAGCAGTGGGCGGTCGGATAGCTCCTACAATGAGCAGTTCTTC. Translation: CASSGRSDSSYNEQFF.

The rearrangement links TRBV19 to TRBJ2-7, with 10 bases matching TRBD1. Trimming took 3 bases from V and 6 from J; bases not matched to a gene: 2. This CDR3 has 13 amino acids. Germline assignment: CDR1 LNHDA and CDR2 SQIVND (reference sequence). The DNA for the CDR3 is TGTGCCAGTAGTATGGGGACAGGGGTCGAGCAGTACTTC. This encodes CASSMGTGVEQYF.

This chain links TRBV6-1 with TRBJ2-6; D perhaps matches TRBD1 (5 bases). Looked up from germline, CDR1 is MNHNS and CDR2 is SASEGT. Trimming stripped 3 bases from V and 2 bases from J, with 5 bases between. This CDR3 region has 14 residues. The DNA for the CDR3 is TGTGCCAGCAGTGACAGGGCTGGGGCCAACGTCCTGACTTTC. It translates to CASSDRAGANVLTF.

The chain joins TRBV5-1 to TRBJ1-1; 7 bases align to TRBD1. Germline CDR1 and CDR2: SGHRS and YFSETQ. The CDR3 has 13 amino acids. Trimming cost V 0 bases and J 8 bases; bases outside gene matches: 4. CDR3 amino acids: CASSLEMDREAFF. The CDR3, as DNA: TGCGCCAGCAGCTTGGAGATGGACAGGGAAGCTTTCTTT.

The V and J genes are TRBV28 and TRBJ1-5; 7 bases align to TRBD1. Trimming cost V 6 bases and J 4 bases; bases outside gene matches: 3. The germline V gene encodes CDR1 MDHEN and CDR2 SYDVKM. The length of the CDR3 is 13 residues. The CDR3 loop is CASRWTGNQPQHF. The CDR3 region has the DNA TGTGCCAGCAGATGGACAGGAAATCAGCCCCAGCATTTT.

The V gene is TRBV21-1, the J gene TRBJ2-7; the D segment call TRBD2 is taken from the table without a DNA check. TRBV21-1 is an annotated pseudogene. There are 18 residues in the CDR3. CDR3 loop: CASSKGEETSGRAAEQYF. CDR3 coding DNA: TGTGCCAGCAGCAAAGGAGAAGAGACTAGCGGGAGGGCCGCCGAGCAGTACTTC.

This clone was detected only once. V and J are TRBV27 and TRBJ1-1; possible D gene TRBD1, 6 bases. CDR3 length: 15 residues. The V and J ends lost 0 bases and 4 bases respectively, with 12 bases between them. Per germline, CDR1 MNHEY and CDR2 SMNVEV (reference sequence). The chain's CDR3 is CASSLSTGGGTEAFF. CDR3 in DNA: TGTGCCAGCAGTTTATCGACAGGTGGGGGCACTGAAGCTTTCTTT.

The chain employs TRBV30 and TRBJ1-2; D remains unclear. CDR3 size: 12 residues. V was cut by 2 bases and J by 4 bases, with 8 bases left in between. Germline V gene lookup returns CDR1 GTSNPN and CDR2 SVGIG (reference sequence). The CDR3 DNA reads TGTGCCTGGAGTTCGGGGATCTATGGCTACACCTTC. It specifies CAWSSGIYGYTF.

The chain combines TRBV6-5 with TRBJ2-1, with 9 nucleotides matching TRBD1. Trimming removed 9 bases from V and 5 bases from J; junction bases left unmatched: 8. Germline V gene data show CDR1 as MNHEY and CDR2 as SVGAGI. CDR3 length: 14 amino acids. CDR3 nucleotide sequence: TGTGCCAGTACAACAGGGGGCGTCGACAATGAGCAGTTCTTC. Its protein is CASTTGGVDNEQFF.

The genes are TRBV7-8 and TRBJ2-1; 7 nucleotides agree with TRBD2. The CDR3 length is 14 residues. V trimming: 4 bases; J trimming: 3 bases; junction bases outside the gene matches: 3. Germline-derived CDR1 and CDR2 are SGHVS and FQNEAQ. The CDR3 DNA reads as TGTGCCAGCAGCTCACTAGCGTACTACAATGAGCAGTTCTTC. The encoded protein is CASSSLAYYNEQFF.

The V and J genes are TRBV19 and TRBJ1-1; no clear D. Trimming took 9 bases from V and 0 from J, leaving 11 bases between them. CDR3 length equals 13 residues. Germline CDR1 and CDR2: LNHDA and SQIVND (reference sequence). The DNA of the CDR3 is TGTGCCAGCCGCGTGTCGGTGAACACTGAAGCTTTCTTT. This gives the protein CASRVSVNTEAFF.

This clone was found once. V and J are TRBV9 and TRBJ1-4; 8 bases fit TRBD1. The CDR3 extends over 15 amino acids. Germline V gene data show CDR1 as SGDLS and CDR2 as YYNGEE. J gave up 4 bases and V 3 bases, and 5 bases lay outside the gene matches. DNA for the CDR3: TGTGCCAGCAGCGCGACAGGGGAGGATAATGAAAAACTGTTTTTT. It is translated as CASSATGEDNEKLFF.

V is TRBV30 and J is TRBJ2-1; tentative D call: TRBD2 (5 bases). V was cut by 3 bases and J by 13 bases, with 19 bases left in between. This CDR3 region has 13 residues. The germline CDR1 and CDR2 sequences are GTSNPN and SVGIG (reference sequence). The CDR3 region is CAWRDDYRAVQFF. The CDR3 DNA reads TGTGCCTGGAGGGACGATTACAGAGCGGTCCAGTTCTTC. Variable domain in full (rest from reference TRBV30 and TRBJ2-1): SQTIHQWPATLVQPVGSPLSLECTVEGTSNPNLYWYRQAAGRGLQLLFYSVGIGQISSEVPQNLSASRPQDRQFILSSKKLLLSDSGFYLCAWRDDYRAVQFFGPGTRLTVL.

The chain links TRBV18 to TRBJ2-7; 8 bases agree with TRBD1. After removal of 6 bases from V and 6 bases from J, the junction contained 13 bases not matched to a gene. This CDR3 spans 15 amino acids. CDR1 is KGHSH, CDR2 LQKENI, per germline. CDR3 nucleotide sequence: TGTGCCAGCTCTCCGCCGGGACAGGCCATACTCGAGCAGTACTTC. Translation gives CASSPPGQAILEQYF.